Listed below are T cell receptor beta chains from one sample, sequenced in a study of neurological immune-mediated disorders. TCRdb passed the 5' RACE reads through MiXCR, listing each CDR3 protein once. The table shows more than 100,000 distinct CDR3 sequences, with 10% to 12% occurring only once. The source material was PBMCs. These receptors were taken from a female donor with HTLV-1-associated myelopathy (HAM/TSP). The CDR3 runs from the conserved cysteine through the conserved F or W. A D gene is named only where the DNA matches it firmly. The size entry is marked missing in some rows and otherwise reads once, few, many or a size class.

j_call v_call clone_size d_call cdr3_aa cdr3_nt
TRBJ2-7 TRBV7-9 many NA CASSPEGGYEQYF TGTGCCAGCAGCCCTGAGGGGGGTTACGAGCAGTACTTC
TRBJ2-2 TRBV28 many NA CASSLEEANTGELFF TGTGCCAGCAGTTTGGAGGAAGCGAACACCGGGGAGCTGTTTTTT
TRBJ2-5 TRBV7-8 NA NA CASSFGPVQETQYF TGTGCCAGCAGCTTTGGACCCGTCCAAGAGACCCAGTACTTC
TRBJ2-3 TRBV5-1 many NA CASSLPDDTQYF TGCGCCAGCAGCTTGCCGGATGATACGCAGTATTTT
TRBJ2-7 TRBV6-5 many TRBD1 CASSYSGDSSYEQYF TGTGCCAGCAGTTATTCCGGGGACAGCTCCTACGAGCAGTACTTC
TRBJ1-2 TRBV9 many TRBD1 CASSLYRGEYGYTF TGTGCCAGCAGCCTATACAGGGGCGAATATGGCTACACCTTC
TRBJ2-3 TRBV20-1 many TRBD1 CSQPGQGTDTQYF TGCAGTCAACCGGGACAGGGCACAGATACGCAGTATTTT
TRBJ2-2 TRBV7-9 many NA CASNHQLGANTGELFF TGTGCCAGCAATCACCAGCTTGGAGCAAACACCGGGGAGCTGTTTTTT
TRBJ2-3 TRBV7-2 many NA CASSLWVRAGRADTQYF TGTGCCAGCAGCTTATGGGTCCGCGCCGGGCGCGCAGATACGCAGTATTTT
TRBJ2-3 TRBV5-4 many TRBD2 CASSLGGTSGRTDTQYF TGTGCCAGCAGCTTGGGGGGGACTAGCGGACGCACAGATACGCAGTATTTT
TRBJ2-3 TRBV2 few NA CASEKDTITDTQYF TGTGCCAGCGAAAAGGACACTATCACAGATACGCAGTATTTT
TRBJ2-3 TRBV6-5 many NA CASSKLAGTQYF TGTGCCAGCAGTAAGTTAGCCGGTACGCAGTATTTT
TRBJ1-5 TRBV6-5 many TRBD1 CASWGGQPNQPQHF TGTGCCAGCTGGGGGGGACAGCCCAATCAGCCCCAGCATTTT
TRBJ1-1 TRBV7-2 many TRBD1 CASSSRRTGGTEAFF TGTGCCAGCAGCTCCCGAAGGACAGGGGGCACTGAAGCTTTCTTT
TRBJ1-1 TRBV20-1 many NA CSARFWEVTEAFF TGCAGTGCTAGATTCTGGGAGGTCACTGAAGCTTTCTTT
TRBJ2-1 TRBV20-1 many NA CSATPDYEQFF TGCAGTGCTACCCCTGATTATGAGCAGTTCTTC
TRBJ2-7 TRBV5-1 few TRBD2 CASSLGAGGDSYEQYF TGCGCCAGCAGCTTGGGAGCGGGGGGAGACTCCTACGAGCAGTACTTC
TRBJ1-3 TRBV18 many TRBD1 CASSPLPGQGIGNTIYF TGTGCCAGCTCACCACTCCCGGGACAGGGGATCGGAAACACCATATATTTT